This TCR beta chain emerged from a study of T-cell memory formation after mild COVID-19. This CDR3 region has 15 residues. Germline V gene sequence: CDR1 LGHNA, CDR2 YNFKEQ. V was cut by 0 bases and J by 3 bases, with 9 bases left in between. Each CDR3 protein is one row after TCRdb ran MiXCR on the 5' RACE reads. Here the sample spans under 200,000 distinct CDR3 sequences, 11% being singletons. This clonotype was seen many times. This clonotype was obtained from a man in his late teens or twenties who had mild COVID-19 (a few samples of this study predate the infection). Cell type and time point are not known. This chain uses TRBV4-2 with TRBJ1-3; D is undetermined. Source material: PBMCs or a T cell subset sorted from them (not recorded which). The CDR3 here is CASSQDSGNGNTIYF. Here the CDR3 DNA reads TGTGCCAGCAGCCAAGATTCGGGGAATGGAAACACCATATATTTT.